These 28 T cell receptor beta chains were all obtained from the same sample, sequenced in a study of blood T cell repertoires in COVID-19. The method was immunoSEQ multiplex PCR; TCRdb's version includes in-frame clones alone and lacks a portion of them. The sample lists approximately 200,000 clones; around 95% were seen once. The sequencing input was peripheral blood. The receptors were sampled from a man aged 30 to 39 with COVID-19, enrolled during active disease.

The chain employs TRBV12-2 and TRBJ1-3. TRBV12-2 is annotated as a pseudogene. The CDR3 has 18 amino acids. The CDR3 DNA is TGTGCAAGTCGCTTAGCGGGAGGACACATGAGCTCTGGAAACACCATATATTTT. Translating it yields CASRLAGGHMSSGNTIYF.

The chain has TRBV19 and TRBJ2-7; the D gene is possibly TRBD2 (6 bases). V shed 5 bases and J shed 4 bases, with 15 bases lying between them. The CDR3 consists of 14 residues. In germline, CDR1 is LNHDA, CDR2 SQIVND (reference sequence). The CDR3: CASSLRTNLYEQYF. The CDR3 DNA reads TGTGCCAGTAGTCTAAGGACTAACTTATACGAGCAGTACTTC.

This chain connects TRBV6-5 to TRBJ1-4; TRBD1 aligns across 7 bases. Germline V lookup: CDR1 MNHEY, CDR2 SVGAGI. V was clipped by 5 bases and J by 7 bases; unmatched bases: 10. The CDR3 contains 15 residues. This chain's CDR3 is CASSPRRGAFEKLFF. The CDR3 bases are TGTGCCAGCAGTCCACGCAGGGGGGCTTTTGAAAAACTGTTTTTT.

The chain joins TRBV6-6 to TRBJ1-6; 7 nucleotides align to TRBD1. The CDR3 runs to 15 residues. Trimming at V came to 6 bases and at J to 7 bases, leaving 9 bases not matched to a gene. In germline, CDR1 is MNHNY, CDR2 SVGAGI (reference sequence). DNA of the CDR3: TGTGCCAGCAGCCTGACAGGGACCGGGAATTCACCCCTCCACTTT. The encoded protein is CASSLTGTGNSPLHF.

The rearrangement links TRBV9 to TRBJ1-2; a weak D match, TRBD1 (6 bases). CDR1 and CDR2 (germline): SGDLS, YYNGEE. Trimming cost V 7 bases and J 2 bases, with 18 bases left between them. The length of the CDR3 is 15 residues. In nucleotides, the CDR3 is TGTGCCAGCTCTAAGAATGAAGGACAGAACTATGGCTACACCTTC. Translation gives CASSKNEGQNYGYTF. The full variable domain, with the rest looked up from reference TRBV9 and TRBJ1-2, is DSGVTQTPKHLITATGQRVTLRCSPRSGDLSVYWYQQSLDQGLQFLIQYYNGEERAKGNILERFSAQQFPDLHSELNLSSLELGDSALYFCASSKNEGQNYGYTFGSGTRLTVV.

The V call is TRBV2, the J call TRBJ1-1, with a possible D match to TRBD1 (5 bases). Trimming shortened V by 4 bases and J by 0 bases, and 9 bases separated the two germline ends. Looked up from germline, CDR1 is SNHLY and CDR2 is FYNNEI. The CDR3 is made up of 14 amino acids. The CDR3 region is CASSAQGMNTEAFF. CDR3 bases: TGTGCCAGCAGTGCCCAGGGAATGAACACTGAAGCTTTCTTT.

The chain uses TRBV5-5 and TRBJ1-5; D is unresolved. Germline V lookup: CDR1 SGHKS, CDR2 YYEKEE (reference sequence). V shed 2 bases and J shed 0 bases, with 12 bases lying between them. There are 16 residues in the CDR3. The CDR3 sequence is CASSFSGQNSNQPQHF. The CDR3 nucleotides read TGTGCCAGCAGCTTTAGCGGTCAGAATAGCAATCAGCCCCAGCATTTT.

The V call is TRBV7-6, the J call TRBJ2-2, with D tentatively TRBD2 (6 bases). Germline-derived CDR1 and CDR2 are SGHVS and FNYEAQ. CDR3 length: 15 amino acids. Trimming removed 3 bases from V and 0 bases from J, with 8 bases in between. The CDR3 sequence is CASSLTRANTGELFF. DNA of the CDR3: TGTGCCAGCAGCTTGACTAGGGCGAACACCGGGGAGCTGTTTTTT.

The gene calls are TRBV5-6 and TRBJ2-3; possible D gene TRBD1, 5 bases. This CDR3 spans 15 amino acids. Germline V CDR1 and CDR2: SGHDT, YYEEEE. Trimming shortened V by 3 bases and J by 5 bases, and 16 bases separated the two germline ends. The CDR3 sequence is CASSYSVAGKDTQYF. The CDR3 coding sequence is TGTGCCAGCAGCTACTCGGTGGCAGGGAAAGATACGCAGTATTTT.

The chain has TRBV30 and TRBJ1-6; 8 bases match TRBD1. CDR3 length equals 16 residues. Germline values: CDR1 GTSNPN, CDR2 SVGIG (reference sequence). V dropped 0 bases and J dropped 7; count of bases not matched to a gene: 8. The CDR3 sequence is CAWSVQGRGLNSPLHF. The DNA for the CDR3 is TGTGCCTGGAGTGTACAGGGCAGGGGGCTCAATTCACCCCTCCACTTT.

The V call is TRBV7-3, the J call TRBJ1-2; D call uncertain. V lost 2 bases, J lost 3 bases, and 7 bases lay in between. The length of the CDR3 is 13 residues. CDR1 is SGHTA, CDR2 FQGTGA, per germline. The CDR3 bases are TGTGCCAGCAGCTTAGGGCTGGACTATGGCTACACCTTC. Translating gives CASSLGLDYGYTF.

The chain employs TRBV6-1 and TRBJ1-2; D unresolved. Trimming removed 3 bases from V and 3 bases from J, with 14 bases in between. The CDR3 totals 15 residues. Germline lookup yields CDR1 MNHNS and CDR2 SASEGT. As DNA, the CDR3 is TGTGCCAGCAGTGATAACCCGCCAGTCGACTATGGCTACACCTTC. Amino acids: CASSDNPPVDYGYTF.

The V gene is TRBV7-9, the J gene TRBJ1-3; 8 bases agree with TRBD1. Germline-derived CDR1 and CDR2 are SEHNR and FQNEAQ (reference sequence). This CDR3 is 17 amino acids long. The V gene end was trimmed by 5 bases and the J gene end by 0 bases; junction bases not matched to a gene: 9. The CDR3 sequence is CASSAYRGAYSGNTIYF. CDR3 bases: TGTGCCAGCAGCGCCTACAGGGGGGCCTACTCTGGAAACACCATATATTTT.

V and J are TRBV5-4 and TRBJ2-2; 7 nucleotides match TRBD1. This CDR3 is 15 amino acids long. V shed 1 base and J 2 bases; nucleotides not matched to a gene: 2. CDR1 is SGHNT, CDR2 YYREEE, per germline (reference sequence). CDR3: CASSLNRGNTGELFF. CDR3 in DNA: TGTGCCAGCAGCTTGAACAGGGGCAACACCGGGGAGCTGTTTTTT.

The chain has TRBV2 and TRBJ1-1; D remains ambiguous. Trimming pared 7 bases from V and 6 bases from J, leaving 18 bases between. The CDR3 covers 14 residues. Germline V gene sequence: CDR1 SNHLY, CDR2 FYNNEI. This CDR3 is CASTPGSAQAEAFF. DNA for the CDR3: TGTGCCAGCACCCCGGGATCAGCTCAGGCTGAAGCTTTCTTT.

The CDR3 DNA reads as TGTGCCAGCAGCCAAGTGCAGGAGGCAACTAATGAAAAACTGTTTTTT. Translating gives CASSQVQEATNEKLFF. V gene TRBV3-1 (or the pseudogene TRBV3-2) combines with J gene TRBJ1-4; D uncertain. The V end lost 1 base, the J end lost 0 bases, and 9 bases lay between the germline ends. This CDR3 has 16 residues. The V gene's germline CDR1 is LGHDT and CDR2 YNNKEL (reference sequence).

This chain links TRBV19 with TRBJ1-2; D gene unclear. There are 13 residues in the CDR3. Trimming took 0 bases from V and 4 from J, leaving 6 bases between them. CDR1 and CDR2 from the germline V gene are LNHDA and SQIVND (reference sequence). The CDR3 region is CASSIDPGYGYTF. In DNA form, the CDR3 reads TGTGCCAGTAGTATAGATCCCGGCTATGGCTACACCTTC.

The rearrangement links TRBV6-5 to TRBJ2-1; TRBD1 matches at 7 bases. Per germline, CDR1 MNHEY and CDR2 SVGAGI. This CDR3 comprises 14 residues. V dropped 2 bases and J dropped 12; count of bases not matched to a gene: 10. CDR3 nucleotide sequence: TGTGCCAGCAGTTACCGGACAGGCCAAACAGTGCAGTTCTTC. Translation gives CASSYRTGQTVQFF.

This clone has just one count. This chain links TRBV29-1 with TRBJ2-3; 7 nucleotides match TRBD1. J lost 5 bases, V lost 6 bases, and 11 bases had no gene match. Germline loops: CDR1 SQVTM, CDR2 ANQGSEA. The CDR3 has 14 amino acids. The CDR3 DNA reads TGCAGCGTAGGGGTCGTGGACAGGCGAGATACGCAGTATTTT. Protein sequence: CSVGVVDRRDTQYF.

V is TRBV7-9 and J is TRBJ2-7; D may be TRBD1 (6 bases). With 1 base removed from V and 2 bases from J, the gap between germline ends came to 12 bases. The length of the CDR3 is 15 residues. Germline V CDR1 and CDR2: SEHNR, FQNEAQ (reference sequence). The DNA of the CDR3 is TGTGCCAGCAGCTTAGGTACAGGGATGGCCTACGAGCAGTACTTC. It is translated as CASSLGTGMAYEQYF.

The rearrangement joins TRBV6-5 to TRBJ1-2; TRBD1 matches 8 bases. V was pared by 6 bases and J by 4 bases, with 4 bases of the junction left unmatched. The CDR3 covers 13 residues. Germline V gene sequence: CDR1 MNHEY, CDR2 SVGAGI. Here the CDR3 reads CASRDRGPYGYTF. The CDR3 nucleotides read TGTGCCAGCAGAGACAGGGGCCCCTATGGCTACACCTTC.

The chain couples TRBV5-1 to TRBJ1-3, with 9 bases matching TRBD1. With V trimmed by 0 bases and J by 0 bases, 1 base remained unmatched. The CDR3 is made up of 16 amino acids. Germline V gives CDR1 SGHRS, CDR2 YFSETQ. CDR3 sequence (DNA): TGCGCCAGCAGCTTGGGACAGGGGGGCTCTGGAAACACCATATATTTT. The encoded protein is CASSLGQGGSGNTIYF.

The chain is built from TRBV2 and TRBJ2-3; the D gene is possibly TRBD2 (7 bases). Per germline, CDR1 SNHLY and CDR2 FYNNEI. The CDR3 is made up of 14 amino acids. Trimming removed 7 bases from V and 4 bases from J, with 15 bases in between. The CDR3 nucleotides read TGTGCCAGCATTAGGGGGGGGAGCGCAGATACGCAGTATTTT. Its translation: CASIRGGSADTQYF.

The chain employs TRBV6-4 and TRBJ1-2; D is undetermined. Between the trimmed V and J ends, which lost 3 bases and 2 bases, there was a span of 7 bases. This CDR3 comprises 13 residues. Germline V gene lookup returns CDR1 MRHNA and CDR2 SNTAGT. CDR3 sequence reads: CASSESGNYGYTF. In DNA, the CDR3 is TGTGCCAGCAGTGAGTCTGGCAACTATGGCTACACCTTC.

This chain connects TRBV5-6 to TRBJ1-5, with 7 bases identical to TRBD1. The ends lost 3 bases at V and 0 bases at J; junction bases unmatched: 3. CDR1 is SGHDT and CDR2 is YYEEEE in the germline V gene. CDR3 size: 15 residues. The CDR3 nucleotides are TGTGCCAGCAGCTCAACAGGGGTTAGCAATCAGCCCCAGCATTTT. Amino acids: CASSSTGVSNQPQHF.

This clone was seen just once. The V gene is TRBV6-4, the J gene TRBJ1-5, with D possibly being TRBD1 (6 bases). CDR1 is MRHNA and CDR2 is SNTAGT in the germline V gene. V lost 3 bases to trimming and J lost 8 bases, with 11 bases between them. CDR3 length: 13 amino acids. The CDR3 DNA follows: TGTGCCAGCAGTGAATCGACAGGAAAGCCCCAGCATTTT. This sequence encodes CASSESTGKPQHF.

V usage is TRBV5-1 and J usage is TRBJ1-1, with D tentatively TRBD1 (5 bases). CDR1 and CDR2 from the germline V gene are SGHRS and YFSETQ. This CDR3 spans 17 amino acids. V lost 4 bases and J lost 3, with 22 bases in between. CDR3: CASSLSGVGLGDTEAFF. As DNA, the CDR3 is TGCGCCAGCAGCCTGAGTGGAGTAGGGCTAGGGGACACTGAAGCTTTCTTT.

The chain has TRBV2 and TRBJ2-1; TRBD2 matches at 8 bases. V shed 0 bases and J 0 bases; nucleotides not matched to a gene: 13. The CDR3 totals 20 residues. The V gene's germline CDR1 is SNHLY and CDR2 FYNNEI. The CDR3 DNA reads as TGTGCCAGCAGTGAAGCGCTTCTGGGCGGGGGGATAAGCTCCTACAATGAGCAGTTCTTC. Residues: CASSEALLGGGISSYNEQFF.